The sequence of this TCR beta chain was determined in a study of cytomegalovirus exposure and HLA in healthy donors. Assay: immunoSEQ multiplex PCR; the TCRdb copy retains only in-frame clones and omits some. The table records more than 200,000 clones, 90% of them present only once. Study outcomes and limitations: CMV antigen specificity of a few CMV-associated chains was confirmed in vitro. The authors enumerated over 150 TCR beta chains as linked to cytomegalovirus. Cytomegalovirus status was reportedly diagnosed by the classifier with high sensitivity and specificity.

The 120-subject validation cohort, separate from the 666-subject first cohort, included the donors. A remark on this clone: What it binds is unknown.

Germline CDR1 and CDR2: MNHNS and SASEGT. The CDR3 consists of 16 residues. The V gene lost 1 base and the J gene lost 2 bases, with 15 bases spanning the gap. This receptor was identified in a woman aged 30 to 39 in good health and CMV-seronegative. The chain combines TRBV6-1 with TRBJ2-7, with D uncertain. Specimen: PBMCs. The CDR3 sequence is CASSEGYQTLTYEQYF. Here the CDR3 DNA reads TGTGCCAGCAGTGAAGGGTATCAGACGCTAACCTACGAGCAGTACTTC.